The rows below give T cell receptor beta chains drawn from one sample of a study of long-term antiretroviral therapy in people with HIV. The method was immunoSEQ multiplex PCR; TCRdb's version includes in-frame clones alone and lacks a portion of them. Of roughly 19,000 clones in the sample, about 91% are singletons; the top ten hold roughly 4%. Sequencing was performed on unsorted PBMCs, taken 2.1 years after starting antiretroviral therapy. These receptors were obtained from a man aged 18 to 30 with HIV. CDR3s include the opening cysteine and the closing phenylalanine or tryptophan. D genes are given only for firm matches. Clone size is stated in some rows and not others, as once, few, many or a class when expanded.

d_call j_call v_call cdr3_length clone_size cdr3_aa cdr3_nt
TRBD1 TRBJ1-5 TRBV18 16 . CASSPLRQGTNQPQHF TGTGCCAGCTCACCTCTTCGACAGGGAACGAACCAGCCCCAGCATTTT
. TRBJ1-1 TRBV7-8 14 . CASSSVRVGTEAFF TGTGCCAGCAGCTCGGTTAGGGTTGGGACTGAAGCTTTCTTT
. TRBJ2-2 TRBV7-3 16 . CASSPTGQVNTGELFF TGTGCCAGCAGCCCAACTGGACAAGTGAACACCGGGGAGCTGTTTTTT
. TRBJ1-1 TRBV7-9 13 . CASTPSGGTEAFF TGTGCCAGCACCCCGTCGGGTGGCACTGAAGCTTTCTTT
. TRBJ1-3 TRBV6-1 15 once CASSRLPNSGNTIYF TGTGCCAGCAGCAGACTTCCTAATTCCGGAAACACCATATATTTT
. TRBJ2-5 TRBV7-2 14 . CASSPEGIRETQYF TGTGCCAGCAGCCCGGAGGGGATCCGGGAGACCCAGTACTTC
. TRBJ2-7 TRBV5-4 14 . CASSSWAGNYEQYF TGTGCCAGCAGCTCTTGGGCAGGGAACTACGAGCAGTACTTC
TRBD1 TRBJ1-1 TRBV13 15 . CASSPGGQGHTEAFF TGTGCCAGCAGCCCGGGGGGACAGGGTCACACTGAAGCTTTCTTT
. TRBJ2-7 TRBV19 12 . CASSIGSREQYF TGTGCCAGTAGTATCGGCTCGCGTGAGCAGTACTTC
. TRBJ2-1 TRBV4-2 17 . CASSPGLTNFNNNEQFF TGTGCCAGCAGCCCAGGACTAACGAACTTTAATAACAATGAGCAGTTCTTC
. TRBJ2-7 TRBV27 16 . CASSPSWTASSYEQYF TGTGCCAGCAGTCCATCATGGACGGCAAGCTCCTACGAGCAGTACTTC
. TRBJ2-3 TRBV9 16 . CASSVAGQPFTDTQYF TGTGCCAGCAGCGTAGCAGGGCAGCCCTTCACAGATACGCAGTATTTT
TRBD2 TRBJ2-2 TRBV30 20 . CAWRDNRGVRLAGVAGELFF TGTGCCTGGAGGGACAACAGGGGAGTAAGACTAGCGGGAGTGGCCGGGGAGCTGTTTTTT
. TRBJ2-3 TRBV30 13 . CAWSQLYTDTQYF TGTGCCTGGTCCCAACTTTACACAGATACGCAGTATTTT
TRBD1 TRBJ2-7 TRBV9 15 . CASSVRGQGLNEQYF TGTGCCAGCAGCGTTCGGGGACAGGGCCTCAACGAGCAGTACTTC
. TRBJ2-1 TRBV5-8 15 . CASSLRLASYNEQFF TGTGCCAGCAGCTTGAGGCTAGCCTCCTACAATGAGCAGTTCTTC
. TRBJ2-2 TRBV7-2 16 . CASSRNTGGNTGELFF TGTGCCAGCAGCCGTAATACCGGGGGGAACACCGGGGAGCTGTTTTTT
TRBD1 TRBJ1-5 TRBV5-1 16 . CASSLSGTVEHQPQHF TGCGCCAGCAGCTTGTCAGGGACAGTCGAACATCAGCCCCAGCATTTT
TRBD1 TRBJ1-1 TRBV7-2 14 . CASSSRGRVNEAFF TGTGCCAGCAGCTCCAGGGGGCGAGTTAATGAAGCTTTCTTT
. TRBJ1-4 TRBV5-1 14 . CASSDGQTNEKLFF TGCGCCAGCAGTGATGGACAAACTAATGAAAAACTGTTTTTT
. TRBJ2-7 TRBV11-2 12 once CASSLQAYEQYF TGTGCCAGCAGCTTACAGGCTTATGAGCAGTACTTC
. TRBJ1-2 TRBV19 18 . CASSTTWVDSAFNYGYTF TGTGCCAGTAGTACCACGTGGGTCGACAGCGCTTTTAACTATGGCTACACCTTC
. TRBJ1-1 TRBV30 16 once CAWSGVPGRMNTEAFF TGTGCCTGGAGTGGGGTTCCCGGACGGATGAACACTGAAGCTTTCTTT
. TRBJ1-4 TRBV4-1 16 . CASSQGEGRWGEKLFF TGCGCCAGCAGCCAAGGAGAAGGCAGGTGGGGGGAAAAACTGTTTTTT
. TRBJ2-7 TRBV11-2 14 few CASSLVEVVSEQYF TGTGCCAGCAGCTTAGTGGAAGTAGTTTCCGAGCAGTACTTC
. TRBJ2-5 TRBV18 12 . CASSPPGQTQYF TGTGCCAGCTCACCCCCGGGCCAGACCCAGTACTTC
. TRBJ1-2 TRBV7-2 15 . CASSSRDTIDYGYTF TGTGCCAGCAGCTCCAGGGACACTATTGACTATGGCTACACCTTC
. TRBJ2-7 TRBV5-1 12 few CASRPGPGEQYF TGCGCCAGCAGGCCAGGCCCGGGCGAGCAGTACTTC
. TRBJ1-1 TRBV6-6 16 . CASSYSTSGLNTEAFF TGTGCCAGCAGTTACTCGACTTCTGGGCTGAACACTGAAGCTTTCTTT
TRBD1 TRBJ2-7 TRBV2 14 . CASSWDRGSYEQYF TGTGCCAGCAGCTGGGACAGGGGGTCCTACGAGCAGTACTTC
. TRBJ1-2 TRBV4-3 15 . CASSRGTLAPGGYTF TGCGCCAGCAGCCGCGGGACGTTAGCCCCCGGGGGCTACACCTTC
TRBD2 TRBJ2-1 TRBV9 15 . CASSAIAGPYNEQFF TGTGCCAGCAGCGCCATAGCGGGCCCGTACAATGAGCAGTTCTTC
. TRBJ1-1 TRBV6-6 13 . CASSYDGNTEAFF TGTGCCAGCAGTTACGATGGGAACACTGAAGCTTTCTTT
. TRBJ1-4 TRBV5-1 14 . CASSPFWLNEKLFF TGCGCCAGCAGCCCCTTTTGGCTAAATGAAAAACTGTTTTTT
. TRBJ1-1 TRBV5-6 13 . CASSLERITEAFF TGTGCCAGCAGCTTGGAAAGAATCACTGAAGCTTTCTTT
TRBD1 TRBJ2-7 TRBV5-4 11 . CASSGQEEQYF TGTGCCAGCAGCGGACAGGAAGAGCAGTACTTC
. TRBJ1-4 TRBV7-9 13 . CASSFRTEGKLFF TGTGCCAGCAGCTTCCGGACAGAGGGAAAACTGTTTTTT
. TRBJ2-7 TRBV30 15 . CAWSVLAGISYEQYF TGTGCCTGGAGTGTACTAGCCGGAATCTCCTACGAGCAGTACTTC
TRBD2 TRBJ2-7 TRBV5-4 16 once CASSRTPGTRNFEQYF TGTGCCAGCAGCAGAACCCCCGGGACTAGAAATTTCGAGCAGTACTTC
TRBD1 TRBJ1-2 TRBV2 14 . CASSTTGGVYGYTF TGTGCCAGCAGTACCACAGGGGGCGTCTATGGCTACACCTTC
. TRBJ1-2 TRBV27 15 . CASSLSGRPLYGYTF TGTGCCAGCAGTTTATCAGGCCGACCTCTTTATGGCTACACCTTC
. TRBJ2-7 TRBV2 14 . CASSELLPDYEQYF TGTGCCAGCAGTGAATTATTACCAGATTACGAGCAGTACTTC
. TRBJ1-1 TRBV27 17 . CASSHYRFATGNTEAFF TGTGCCAGCAGCCATTACCGGTTTGCTACGGGTAACACTGAAGCTTTCTTT
. TRBJ1-2 TRBV4-2 17 . CASSQDWNRDPYYGYTF TGTGCCAGCAGCCAAGATTGGAACCGGGACCCCTATTATGGCTACACCTTC
. TRBJ2-5 TRBV7-2 15 . CASSLEAGVGETQYF TGTGCCAGCAGCTTAGAGGCAGGGGTAGGCGAGACCCAGTACTTC
. TRBJ2-7 TRBV7-3 15 . CASSLGTAGVYEQYF TGTGCCAGCAGCTTAGGGACTGCAGGGGTGTACGAGCAGTACTTC
. TRBJ2-2 TRBV30 13 . CAWSGTHTGELFF TGTGCCTGGAGTGGAACCCACACCGGGGAGCTGTTTTTT
TRBD1 TRBJ2-7 TRBV2 13 . CASRQQGAEEQYF TGTGCCAGCAGGCAACAGGGGGCAGAAGAGCAGTACTTC
. TRBJ2-3 TRBV5-4 14 once CASSPSWVADTQYF TGTGCCAGCAGTCCTAGTTGGGTAGCCGATACGCAGTATTTT
. TRBJ2-1 TRBV14 17 . CASSQGFGLAPNNEQFF TGTGCCAGCAGCCAAGGGTTCGGGCTAGCCCCGAACAATGAGCAGTTCTTC
. TRBJ2-7 TRBV5-1 13 . CASSLPDSFEQYF TGCGCCAGCAGCTTGCCGGACAGCTTTGAGCAGTACTTC
. TRBJ2-6 TRBV30 12 . CARYSGANVLTF TGTGCCCGGTACTCTGGGGCCAACGTCCTGACTTTC
. TRBJ1-2 TRBV9 15 . CASTPPGLANYGYTF TGTGCCAGCACACCCCCAGGACTTGCTAACTATGGCTACACCTTC
. TRBJ1-6 TRBV25-1 13 . CASSEYTQSPLHF TGTGCCAGCAGTGAATATACCCAATCACCCCTCCACTTT